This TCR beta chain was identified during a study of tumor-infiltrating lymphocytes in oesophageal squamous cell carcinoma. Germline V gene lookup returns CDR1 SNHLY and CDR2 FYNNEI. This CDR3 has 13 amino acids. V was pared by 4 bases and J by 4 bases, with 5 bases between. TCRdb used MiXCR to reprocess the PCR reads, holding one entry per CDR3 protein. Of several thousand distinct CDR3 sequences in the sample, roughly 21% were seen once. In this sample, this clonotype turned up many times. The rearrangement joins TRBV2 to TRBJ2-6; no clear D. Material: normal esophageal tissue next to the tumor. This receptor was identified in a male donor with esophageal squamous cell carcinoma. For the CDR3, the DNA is TGTGCCAGCAGTGGGCTGGGGGCCAACGTCCTGACTTTC. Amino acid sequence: CASSGLGANVLTF.